This is a list of T cell receptor beta chains from one sample in a study of blood T cell repertoires in COVID-19. TCRdb keeps only in-frame clones here, not all; method: immunoSEQ multiplex PCR. The profile covers about 270,000 clones, with roughly 79% appearing a single time and under 3% taken by the ten largest. The sample taken for sequencing was peripheral blood. These receptors were collected from a woman in her fifties or sixties with active or convalescent COVID-19. The CDR3 runs from the conserved cysteine through the conserved F or W. D genes are given only for firm matches. A clone size is listed for some rows: how often the clone was seen (once, few, many), or a class if it is expanded.

clone size: -
J gene: TRBJ2-2
D gene: -
V gene: TRBV4-2
CDR3 DNA: TGTGCCAGCAGCCTACTGGCGGACAGGAACACCGGGGAGCTGTTTTTT
CDR3 protein: CASSLLADRNTGELFF

clone size: -
J gene: TRBJ2-3
D gene: TRBD2
V gene: TRBV11-2
CDR3 DNA: TGTGCCAGCAGCTTAGGCGCGGGAGGGGTGACGCAGTATTTT
CDR3 protein: CASSLGAGGVTQYF

clone size: -
J gene: TRBJ1-2
D gene: TRBD1
V gene: TRBV7-8
CDR3 DNA: TGTGCCAGCAGTCCGAGGTACAGGGGAGAGAGGTCCTATGGCTACACCTTC
CDR3 protein: CASSPRYRGERSYGYTF

clone size: -
J gene: TRBJ2-1
D gene: TRBD2
V gene: TRBV27
CDR3 DNA: TGTGCCAGCAGCAGGACTAGCGGGAGCTACAATGAGCAGTTCTTC
CDR3 protein: CASSRTSGSYNEQFF

clone size: -
J gene: TRBJ2-2
D gene: -
V gene: TRBV3-1/TRBV3-2
CDR3 DNA: TGTGCCAGCAGCCATCGTATTAGCTTGACCGGGGAGCTGTTTTTT
CDR3 protein: CASSHRISLTGELFF

clone size: -
J gene: TRBJ1-3
D gene: -
V gene: TRBV9
CDR3 DNA: TGTGCCAGCAGCGTAGACAGGGGAAACACCATATATTTT
CDR3 protein: CASSVDRGNTIYF

clone size: -
J gene: TRBJ1-1
D gene: -
V gene: TRBV6-4
CDR3 DNA: TGTGCCAGCAGCGGAGGGCTAAGGGGTTACTTT
CDR3 protein: CASSGGLRGYF

clone size: -
J gene: TRBJ1-3
D gene: -
V gene: TRBV7-9
CDR3 DNA: TGTGCCAGCAGCTTAGGAGAGGGAAACACCATATATTTT
CDR3 protein: CASSLGEGNTIYF

clone size: -
J gene: TRBJ1-2
D gene: TRBD1
V gene: TRBV27
CDR3 DNA: TGTGCCAGCAGTTTACGGACAGGGTTGCCCTATGGCTACACCTTC
CDR3 protein: CASSLRTGLPYGYTF

clone size: -
J gene: TRBJ2-2
D gene: TRBD2
V gene: TRBV7-9
CDR3 DNA: TGTGCCAGCAGCCCTACCGGGACTAGCGGGACCGGGGAGCTGTTTTTT
CDR3 protein: CASSPTGTSGTGELFF

clone size: once
J gene: TRBJ2-7
D gene: TRBD1
V gene: TRBV4-3
CDR3 DNA: TGCGCCAGCAGCCAAGCCTTACCATCAGGGGGCTTCGTCTCCTACGAGCAGTACTTC
CDR3 protein: CASSQALPSGGFVSYEQYF

clone size: -
J gene: TRBJ1-1
D gene: -
V gene: TRBV5-6
CDR3 DNA: TGTGCCAGCAGCCCGGACAGTCGGAGGCTGAACACTGAAGCTTTCTTT
CDR3 protein: CASSPDSRRLNTEAFF

clone size: -
J gene: TRBJ2-3
D gene: -
V gene: TRBV19
CDR3 DNA: TGTGCCAGTAGTATCCCCTCCTCGGGGGCAGATACGCAGTATTTT
CDR3 protein: CASSIPSSGADTQYF

clone size: -
J gene: TRBJ1-5
D gene: -
V gene: TRBV7-9
CDR3 DNA: TGTGCCAGCAGCTTAGCCCTGAATCAGCCCCAGCATTTT
CDR3 protein: CASSLALNQPQHF

clone size: -
J gene: TRBJ2-7
D gene: TRBD2
V gene: TRBV6-5
CDR3 DNA: TGTGCCCGCCGGGTAGCGGGGGGCCTTGGGGCCGAGCAGTACTTC
CDR3 protein: CARRVAGGLGAEQYF

clone size: -
J gene: TRBJ2-6
D gene: -
V gene: TRBV18
CDR3 DNA: TGTGCCAGCTCACCACCGAGGTCGGGGGCCAACGTCCTGACTTTC
CDR3 protein: CASSPPRSGANVLTF

clone size: -
J gene: TRBJ2-2
D gene: TRBD2
V gene: TRBV3-1/TRBV3-2
CDR3 DNA: TGTGCCAGCAGCTGGTCGGGGGGAGTGGGGACCGGGGAGCTGTTTTTT
CDR3 protein: CASSWSGGVGTGELFF

clone size: -
J gene: TRBJ1-2
D gene: -
V gene: TRBV19
CDR3 DNA: TGTGCCAGTAGTATAGTACAGGGCAGGAACGTGGGCTACACCTTC
CDR3 protein: CASSIVQGRNVGYTF

clone size: -
J gene: TRBJ2-5
D gene: TRBD1
V gene: TRBV5-6
CDR3 DNA: TGTGCCAGCAGCTGGGACAGGGGGTACCAAGAGACCCAGTACTTC
CDR3 protein: CASSWDRGYQETQYF

clone size: once
J gene: TRBJ2-5
D gene: TRBD2
V gene: TRBV5-6
CDR3 DNA: TGTGCCAGCAGCGTCGGACTAGCCTCAGGAGAGACCCAGTACTTC
CDR3 protein: CASSVGLASGETQYF

clone size: -
J gene: TRBJ1-4
D gene: TRBD1
V gene: TRBV27
CDR3 DNA: TGTGCCAGCAGTGGACAGGGGGCTGGGGAAAAACTGTTTTTT
CDR3 protein: CASSGQGAGEKLFF

clone size: once
J gene: TRBJ1-2
D gene: -
V gene: TRBV20-1
CDR3 DNA: TGCAGTGCTAGTATTGGGGGCGGAATGGGAGAAAATGGCTACACCTTC
CDR3 protein: CSASIGGGMGENGYTF

clone size: -
J gene: TRBJ1-2
D gene: -
V gene: TRBV30
CDR3 DNA: TGTGCCTGGAGTCCCCCCCCGAGAGGCTATGGCTACACCTTC
CDR3 protein: CAWSPPPRGYGYTF

clone size: -
J gene: TRBJ1-4
D gene: -
V gene: TRBV18
CDR3 DNA: TGTGCCAGCTCACCACGGGCACAGGTTGCTAATGAAAAACTGTTTTTT
CDR3 protein: CASSPRAQVANEKLFF

clone size: -
J gene: TRBJ1-5
D gene: -
V gene: TRBV7-8
CDR3 DNA: TGTGCCAGCAGCTTAGTGGGGGGAAGGAGCAATCAGCCCCAGCATTTT
CDR3 protein: CASSLVGGRSNQPQHF

clone size: -
J gene: TRBJ1-2
D gene: -
V gene: TRBV2
CDR3 DNA: TGTGCCAGCAGTGAATTGGACAGAGCCTATGGCTACACCTTC
CDR3 protein: CASSELDRAYGYTF

clone size: -
J gene: TRBJ2-3
D gene: -
V gene: TRBV7-8
CDR3 DNA: TGTGCCAGCAGCTTAGTCTTAGCGGACACAGATACGCAGTATTTT
CDR3 protein: CASSLVLADTDTQYF

clone size: -
J gene: TRBJ1-5
D gene: -
V gene: TRBV11-2
CDR3 DNA: TGTGCCAGCAGTTCTACCGATAGCAATCAGCCCCAGCATTTT
CDR3 protein: CASSSTDSNQPQHF

clone size: -
J gene: TRBJ1-4
D gene: -
V gene: TRBV19
CDR3 DNA: TGTGCCGTTTCTACCCCAACTAATGAAAAACTGTTTTTT
CDR3 protein: CAVSTPTNEKLFF

clone size: -
J gene: TRBJ1-4
D gene: -
V gene: TRBV18
CDR3 DNA: TGTGCCAGCTCCAGGGGCTTTAATGAAAAACTGTTTTTT
CDR3 protein: CASSRGFNEKLFF

clone size: -
J gene: TRBJ1-5
D gene: TRBD1
V gene: TRBV4-1
CDR3 DNA: TGCGCCAGCAGCCGGTATGGGACAGCCTCTAGCAATCAGCCCCAGCATTTT
CDR3 protein: CASSRYGTASSNQPQHF

clone size: -
J gene: TRBJ2-1
D gene: TRBD1
V gene: TRBV5-4
CDR3 DNA: TGTGCCAGCAGCTTTAGGGGGCCCTTGAATGAGCAGTTCTTC
CDR3 protein: CASSFRGPLNEQFF

clone size: -
J gene: TRBJ2-7
D gene: TRBD2
V gene: TRBV11-2
CDR3 DNA: TGTGCCAGCCGGTGGGCGGGGGGGAGCTCCTACGAGCAGTACTTC
CDR3 protein: CASRWAGGSSYEQYF

clone size: -
J gene: TRBJ1-1
D gene: -
V gene: TRBV21-1
CDR3 DNA: TGTGCCAGCAGGCAGGGTATGAACACTGAAGCTTTCTTT
CDR3 protein: CASRQGMNTEAFF

clone size: -
J gene: TRBJ2-5
D gene: -
V gene: TRBV30
CDR3 DNA: TGTGCCTGCACAGGGACGGTCGAAGAGACCCAGTACTTC
CDR3 protein: CACTGTVEETQYF

clone size: -
J gene: TRBJ2-7
D gene: TRBD1
V gene: TRBV29-1
CDR3 DNA: TGCAGCGTTGCTGGGCTTGCCCGACAGGGGGTGGTTCACGAGCAGTACTTC
CDR3 protein: CSVAGLARQGVVHEQYF

clone size: -
J gene: TRBJ2-1
D gene: -
V gene: TRBV27
CDR3 DNA: TGTGCCAGCACCAACCTGGGGGGAAACAATGAGCAGTTCTTC
CDR3 protein: CASTNLGGNNEQFF

clone size: -
J gene: TRBJ1-3
D gene: TRBD1
V gene: TRBV6-5
CDR3 DNA: TGTGCCAGCAGTACCTCTACAGGGGTCGGAAACACCATATATTTT
CDR3 protein: CASSTSTGVGNTIYF

clone size: -
J gene: TRBJ1-4
D gene: -
V gene: TRBV9
CDR3 DNA: TGTGCCAGCAGCGTAGGGGCACAGGTTAATGAAAAACTGTTTTTT
CDR3 protein: CASSVGAQVNEKLFF

clone size: many
J gene: TRBJ2-1
D gene: TRBD2
V gene: TRBV4-2
CDR3 DNA: TGTGCCAGCAGCCACCCTAGCGGGGGGGCTATCGCCTACAATGAGCAGTTCTTC
CDR3 protein: CASSHPSGGAIAYNEQFF

clone size: once
J gene: TRBJ1-2
D gene: TRBD1
V gene: TRBV18
CDR3 DNA: TGTGCCAGCTCACCAAGGGGACAGGGGAACTATGGCTACACCTTC
CDR3 protein: CASSPRGQGNYGYTF

clone size: -
J gene: TRBJ2-7
D gene: -
V gene: TRBV11-2
CDR3 DNA: TGTGCCAGCAGCTTAGGGACAGCTTACGAGCAGTACTTC
CDR3 protein: CASSLGTAYEQYF

clone size: -
J gene: TRBJ2-7
D gene: TRBD2
V gene: TRBV5-1
CDR3 DNA: TGCGCCAGCAGCCCGGGACTAGCGGGGGCAGACGAGCAGTACTTC
CDR3 protein: CASSPGLAGADEQYF

clone size: few
J gene: TRBJ2-7
D gene: TRBD2
V gene: TRBV27
CDR3 DNA: TGTGCCAGCAGTTCCGGGACTAGCGGCTCCTACGAGCAGTACTTC
CDR3 protein: CASSSGTSGSYEQYF

clone size: -
J gene: TRBJ2-7
D gene: -
V gene: TRBV14
CDR3 DNA: TGTGCCAGCAGCCAGGAACAGGGGAGGACCTACGAGCAGTACTTC
CDR3 protein: CASSQEQGRTYEQYF

clone size: -
J gene: TRBJ1-5
D gene: TRBD1
V gene: TRBV15
CDR3 DNA: TGTGCCACCAGCATCGACAGGGGTCCGAGTCAGCCCCAGCATTTT
CDR3 protein: CATSIDRGPSQPQHF

clone size: -
J gene: TRBJ2-7
D gene: -
V gene: TRBV25-1
CDR3 DNA: TGTGCCACTTCAGGGCTAAGCTCCTACGAGCAGTACTTC
CDR3 protein: CATSGLSSYEQYF

clone size: -
J gene: TRBJ2-3
D gene: -
V gene: TRBV6-5
CDR3 DNA: TGTGCCAGCAGGAAACAGGGAACAAGCGATACGCAGTATTTT
CDR3 protein: CASRKQGTSDTQYF

clone size: -
J gene: TRBJ2-7
D gene: -
V gene: TRBV9
CDR3 DNA: TGTGCCAGCAGCGTAGGTGATCCAGGTTCCCTTACCTACGAGCAGTACTTC
CDR3 protein: CASSVGDPGSLTYEQYF

clone size: -
J gene: TRBJ1-1
D gene: -
V gene: TRBV7-6
CDR3 DNA: TGTGCCAGCAGCTCAAACAGGGTGAACACTGAAGCTTTCTTT
CDR3 protein: CASSSNRVNTEAFF

clone size: -
J gene: TRBJ2-5
D gene: -
V gene: TRBV1
CDR3 DNA: TGCACCAGCAGCCACGACTTGCGGGGGGGACCGGAGACCCAGTACTTC
CDR3 protein: CTSSHDLRGGPETQYF

clone size: -
J gene: TRBJ2-1
D gene: TRBD2
V gene: TRBV6-5
CDR3 DNA: TGTGCCAGCAAACCTAGCGGGGGCCTCTACAATGAGCAGTTCTTC
CDR3 protein: CASKPSGGLYNEQFF

clone size: -
J gene: TRBJ1-4
D gene: -
V gene: TRBV18
CDR3 DNA: TGTGCCAGCTCACGCGCAGGGACTCAGGGTTCTGAAAAACTGTTTTTT
CDR3 protein: CASSRAGTQGSEKLFF

clone size: -
J gene: TRBJ1-1
D gene: TRBD1
V gene: TRBV27
CDR3 DNA: TGTGCCAGCACAGGGGGTGAAGGGGGGAGCACTGAAGCTTTCTTT
CDR3 protein: CASTGGEGGSTEAFF